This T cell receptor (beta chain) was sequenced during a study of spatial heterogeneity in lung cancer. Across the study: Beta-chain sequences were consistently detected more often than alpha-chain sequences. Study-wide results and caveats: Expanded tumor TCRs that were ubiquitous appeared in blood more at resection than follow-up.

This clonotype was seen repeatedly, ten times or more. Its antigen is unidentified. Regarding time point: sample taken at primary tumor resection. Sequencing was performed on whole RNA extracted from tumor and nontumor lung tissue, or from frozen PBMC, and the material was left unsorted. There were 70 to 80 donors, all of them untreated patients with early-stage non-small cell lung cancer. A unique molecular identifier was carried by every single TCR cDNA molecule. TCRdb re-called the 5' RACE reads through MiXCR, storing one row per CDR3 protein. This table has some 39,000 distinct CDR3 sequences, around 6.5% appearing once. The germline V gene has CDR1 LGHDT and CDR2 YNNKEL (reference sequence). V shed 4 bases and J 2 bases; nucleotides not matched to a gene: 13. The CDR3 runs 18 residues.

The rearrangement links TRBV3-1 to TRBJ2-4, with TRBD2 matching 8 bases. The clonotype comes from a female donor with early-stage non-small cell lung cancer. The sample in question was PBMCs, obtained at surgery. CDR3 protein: CASSPLPPAGGTKNIQYF. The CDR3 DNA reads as TGTGCCAGCAGCCCCCTCCCACCCGCGGGGGGTACCAAAAACATTCAGTACTTC.